This T cell receptor beta chain was documented in a study of shared clonotypes between healthy human individuals. Every donor was a Caucasian adult from Nashville, Tennessee. An approximately 210 ng quantity of DNA, some 30,000 T cell genomes, went into the sorted-subset replicate PCRs. TCRdb keeps only in-frame clones here, not all; method: immunoSEQ multiplex PCR. Of roughly 1.5 million clones listed, 95% to 99% were seen once; the top ten hold roughly 0.45%. The V gene lost 4 bases and the J gene lost 2 bases, with 12 bases spanning the gap. The germline CDR1 and CDR2 sequences are SGHRS and YFSETQ. There are 14 residues in the CDR3.

Sequencing used naive CD4+ T cells sorted from blood. Subset here: CD45RA+ positively selected. The chain employs TRBV5-1 and TRBJ1-2; D might be TRBD1 (5 bases). This TCR was sampled from a young man in good health. The CDR3 reads CASSETETNYGYTF. The CDR3 DNA is TGCGCCAGCAGCGAGACAGAGACAAACTATGGCTACACCTTC.